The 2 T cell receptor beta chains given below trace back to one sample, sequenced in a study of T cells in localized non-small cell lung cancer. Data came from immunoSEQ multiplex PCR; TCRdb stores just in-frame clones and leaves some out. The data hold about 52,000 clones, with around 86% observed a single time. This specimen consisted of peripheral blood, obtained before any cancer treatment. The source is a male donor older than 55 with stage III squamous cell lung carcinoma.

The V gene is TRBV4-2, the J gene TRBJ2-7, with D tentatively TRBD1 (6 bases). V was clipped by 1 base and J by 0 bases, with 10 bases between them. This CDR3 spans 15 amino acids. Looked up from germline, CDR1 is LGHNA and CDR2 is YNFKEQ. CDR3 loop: CASSQAQGSSYEQYF. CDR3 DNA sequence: TGTGCCAGCAGCCAAGCTCAGGGGAGCTCCTACGAGCAGTACTTC.

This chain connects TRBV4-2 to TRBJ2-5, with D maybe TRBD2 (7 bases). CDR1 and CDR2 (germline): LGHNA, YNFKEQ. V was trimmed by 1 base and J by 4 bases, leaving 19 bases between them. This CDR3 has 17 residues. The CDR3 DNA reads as TGTGCCAGCAGCCAAGTTTTGGGTCAGGGGAGGGGAGAGACCCAGTACTTC. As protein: CASSQVLGQGRGETQYF.